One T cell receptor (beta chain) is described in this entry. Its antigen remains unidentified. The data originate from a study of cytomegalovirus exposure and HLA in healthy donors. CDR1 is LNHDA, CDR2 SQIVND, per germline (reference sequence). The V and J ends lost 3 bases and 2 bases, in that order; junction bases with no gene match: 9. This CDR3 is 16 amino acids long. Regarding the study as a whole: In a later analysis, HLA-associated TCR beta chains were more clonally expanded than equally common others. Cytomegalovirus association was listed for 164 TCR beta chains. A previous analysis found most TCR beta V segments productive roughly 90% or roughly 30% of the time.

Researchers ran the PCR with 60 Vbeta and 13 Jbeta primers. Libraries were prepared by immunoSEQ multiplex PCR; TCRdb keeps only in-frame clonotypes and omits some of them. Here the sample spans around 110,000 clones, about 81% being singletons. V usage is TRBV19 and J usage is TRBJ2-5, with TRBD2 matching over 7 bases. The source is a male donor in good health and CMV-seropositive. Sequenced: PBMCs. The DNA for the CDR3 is TGTGCCAGTAGTATGGGGCTAGCGGTTTCTCAAGAGACCCAGTACTTC. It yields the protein CASSMGLAVSQETQYF.